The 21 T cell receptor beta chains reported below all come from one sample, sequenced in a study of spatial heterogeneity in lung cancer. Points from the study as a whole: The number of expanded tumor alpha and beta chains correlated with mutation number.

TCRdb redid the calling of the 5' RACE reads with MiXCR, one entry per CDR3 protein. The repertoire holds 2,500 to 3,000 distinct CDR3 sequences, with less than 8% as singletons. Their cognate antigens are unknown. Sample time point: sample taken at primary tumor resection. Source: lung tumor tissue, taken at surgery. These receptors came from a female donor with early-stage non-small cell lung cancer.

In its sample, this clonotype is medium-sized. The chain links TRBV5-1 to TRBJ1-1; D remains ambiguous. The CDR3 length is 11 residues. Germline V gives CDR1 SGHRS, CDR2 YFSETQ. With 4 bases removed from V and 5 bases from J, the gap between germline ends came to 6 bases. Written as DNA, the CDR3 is TGCGCCAGCAGCCTCGGGACTGAAGCTTTCTTT. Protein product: CASSLGTEAFF.

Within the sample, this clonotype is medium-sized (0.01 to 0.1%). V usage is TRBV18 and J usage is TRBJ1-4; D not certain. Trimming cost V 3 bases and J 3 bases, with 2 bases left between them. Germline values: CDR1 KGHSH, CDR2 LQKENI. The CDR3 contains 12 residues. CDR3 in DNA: TGTGCCAGCTCACCCTCTAATGAAAAACTGTTTTTT. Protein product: CASSPSNEKLFF.

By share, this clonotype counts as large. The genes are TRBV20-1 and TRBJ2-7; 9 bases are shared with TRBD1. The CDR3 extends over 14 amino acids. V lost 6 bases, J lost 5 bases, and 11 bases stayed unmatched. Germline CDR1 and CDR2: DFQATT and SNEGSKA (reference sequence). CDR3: CSAGTGTGINEQYF. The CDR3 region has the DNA TGCAGTGCCGGGACCGGGACAGGGATCAACGAGCAGTACTTC.

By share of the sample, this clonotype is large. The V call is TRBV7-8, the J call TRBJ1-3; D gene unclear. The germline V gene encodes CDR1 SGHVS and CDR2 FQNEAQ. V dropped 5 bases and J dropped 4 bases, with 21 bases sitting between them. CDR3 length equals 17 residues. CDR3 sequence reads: CASSPLSTFGWGNTIYF. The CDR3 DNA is TGTGCCAGCAGCCCCCTATCTACATTCGGGTGGGGAAACACCATATATTTT. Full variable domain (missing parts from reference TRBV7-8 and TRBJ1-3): GAGVSQSPRYKVAKRGQDVALRCDPISGHVSLFWYQQALGQGPEFLTYFQNEAQLDKSGLPSDRFFAERPEGSVSTLKIQRTQQEDSAVYLCASSPLSTFGWGNTIYFGEGSWLTVV.

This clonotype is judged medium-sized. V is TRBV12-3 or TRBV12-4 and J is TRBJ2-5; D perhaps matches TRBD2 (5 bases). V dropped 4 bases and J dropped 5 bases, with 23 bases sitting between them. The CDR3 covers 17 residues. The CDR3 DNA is TGTGCCAGCAGTTCTCTAAACGGTGCGGGTCGGCTTGAGACCCAGTACTTC. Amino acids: CASSSLNGAGRLETQYF.

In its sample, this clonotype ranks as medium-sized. The CDR3 nucleotides read TGTGCCAGCAGCTTAAGCCAGGACAACTATGGCTACACCTTC. Protein product: CASSLSQDNYGYTF. V gene TRBV7-2 combines with J gene TRBJ1-2; no reliable D call. CDR3 size: 14 residues. CDR1 and CDR2 from the germline V gene are SGHTA and FQGNSA. V lost 2 bases and J lost 2, with 9 bases in between.

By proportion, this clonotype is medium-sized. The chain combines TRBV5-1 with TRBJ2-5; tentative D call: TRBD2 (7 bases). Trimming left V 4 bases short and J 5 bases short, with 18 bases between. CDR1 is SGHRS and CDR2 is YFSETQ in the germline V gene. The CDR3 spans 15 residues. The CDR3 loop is CASSPYPGGRETQYF. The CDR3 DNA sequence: TGCGCCAGCAGCCCCTACCCGGGGGGCCGGGAGACCCAGTACTTC.

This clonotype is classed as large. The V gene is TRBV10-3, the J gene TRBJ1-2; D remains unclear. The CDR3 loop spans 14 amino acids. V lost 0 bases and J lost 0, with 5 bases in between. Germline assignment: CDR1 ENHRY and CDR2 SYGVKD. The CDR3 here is CAISESGPNYGYTF. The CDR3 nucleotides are TGTGCCATCAGTGAGTCTGGACCTAACTATGGCTACACCTTC.

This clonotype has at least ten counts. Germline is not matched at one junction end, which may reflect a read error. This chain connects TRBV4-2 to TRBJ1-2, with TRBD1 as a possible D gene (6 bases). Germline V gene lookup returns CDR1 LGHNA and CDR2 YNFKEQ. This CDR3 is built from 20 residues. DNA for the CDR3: TGTGTCAGCAGCCAAGGAGGGGGAGGCGGACAGCCTTTAGCTAACTATGGCTACACCTTC. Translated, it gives CVSSQGGGGGQPLANYGYTF.

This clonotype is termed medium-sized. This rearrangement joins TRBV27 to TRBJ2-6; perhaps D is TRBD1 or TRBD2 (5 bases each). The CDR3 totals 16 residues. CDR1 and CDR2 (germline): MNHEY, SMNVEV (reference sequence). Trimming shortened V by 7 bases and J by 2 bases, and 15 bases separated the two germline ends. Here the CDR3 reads CASIPLRGAGANVLTF. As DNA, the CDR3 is TGTGCCAGCATTCCCTTGAGGGGCGCTGGGGCCAACGTCCTGACTTTC.

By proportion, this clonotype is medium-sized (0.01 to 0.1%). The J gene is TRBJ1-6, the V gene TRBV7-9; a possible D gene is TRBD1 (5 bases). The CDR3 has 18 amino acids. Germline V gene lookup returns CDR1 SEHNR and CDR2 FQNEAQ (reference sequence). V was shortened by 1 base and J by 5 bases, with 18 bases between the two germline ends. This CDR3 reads CASSLGRAGTLHNSPLHF. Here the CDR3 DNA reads TGTGCCAGCAGCTTAGGAAGGGCGGGGACCTTGCATAATTCACCCCTCCACTTT.

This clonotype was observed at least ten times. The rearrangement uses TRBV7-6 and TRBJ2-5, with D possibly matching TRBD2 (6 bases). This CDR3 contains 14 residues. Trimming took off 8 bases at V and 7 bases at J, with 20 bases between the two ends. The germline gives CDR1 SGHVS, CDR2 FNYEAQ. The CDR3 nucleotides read TGTGCCAGCCTCGATAGCGGCCGCAGAGGGACCCAGTACTTC. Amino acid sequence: CASLDSGRRGTQYF. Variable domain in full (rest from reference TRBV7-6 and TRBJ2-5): GAGVSQSPRYKVTKRGQDVALRCDPISGHVSLYWYRQALGQGPEFLTYFNYEAQQDKSGLPNDRFSAERPEGSISTLTIQRTEQRDSAMYRCASLDSGRRGTQYFGPGTRLLVL.

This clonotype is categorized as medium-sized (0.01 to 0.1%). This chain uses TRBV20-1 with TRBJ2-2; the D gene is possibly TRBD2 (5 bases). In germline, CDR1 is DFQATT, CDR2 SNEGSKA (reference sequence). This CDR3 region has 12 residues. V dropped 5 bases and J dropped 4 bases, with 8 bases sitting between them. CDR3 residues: CSAPGFTGELFF. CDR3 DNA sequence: TGCAGTGCTCCGGGGTTCACCGGGGAGCTGTTTTTT.

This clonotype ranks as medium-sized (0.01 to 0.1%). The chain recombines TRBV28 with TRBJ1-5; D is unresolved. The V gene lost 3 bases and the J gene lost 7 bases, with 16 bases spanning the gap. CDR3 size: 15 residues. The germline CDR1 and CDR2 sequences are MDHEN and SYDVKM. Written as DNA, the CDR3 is TGTGCCAGCAGTTTTGCGTCCGGGGTAAGGCAGCCCCAGCATTTT. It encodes CASSFASGVRQPQHF.

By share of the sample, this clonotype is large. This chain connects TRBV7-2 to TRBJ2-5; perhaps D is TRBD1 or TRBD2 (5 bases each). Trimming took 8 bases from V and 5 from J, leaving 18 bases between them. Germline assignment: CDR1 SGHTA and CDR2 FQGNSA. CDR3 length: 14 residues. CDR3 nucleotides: TGTGCCAGCCGACGAGGGGTATTGGGTGAGACCCAGTACTTC. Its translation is CASRRGVLGETQYF.

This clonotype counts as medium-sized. CDR3 nucleotide sequence: TGTGCCAGCAATCCGGGGGCGGGGGGTGAAGCTTTCTTT. It codes for CASNPGAGGEAFF. The chain carries TRBV25-1 and TRBJ1-1; tentative D call: TRBD1 (6 bases). This CDR3 is 13 amino acids long. The V gene lost 7 bases and the J gene lost 7 bases, with 16 bases spanning the gap. CDR1 MGHDK and CDR2 SYGVNS come from the germline V gene.

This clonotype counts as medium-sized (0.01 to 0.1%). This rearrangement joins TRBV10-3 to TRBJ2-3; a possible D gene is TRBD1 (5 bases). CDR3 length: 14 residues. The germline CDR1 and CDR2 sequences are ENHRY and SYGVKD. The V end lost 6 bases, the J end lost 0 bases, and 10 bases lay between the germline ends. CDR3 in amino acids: CAISSDTSTDTQYF. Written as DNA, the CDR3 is TGTGCCATCAGCTCGGACACCAGCACAGATACGCAGTATTTT.

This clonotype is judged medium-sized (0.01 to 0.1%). The CDR3 coding sequence is TGTGCCAGCAGTTACCCAGGGTGGTCCGACACCGGGGAGCTGTTTTTT. This encodes CASSYPGWSDTGELFF. V is TRBV6-5 and J is TRBJ2-2, with D perhaps matching TRBD1 (5 bases). There are 16 residues in the CDR3. CDR1 is MNHEY, CDR2 SVGAGI, per germline. V gave up 2 bases and J gave up 3 bases, with 13 bases separating them.

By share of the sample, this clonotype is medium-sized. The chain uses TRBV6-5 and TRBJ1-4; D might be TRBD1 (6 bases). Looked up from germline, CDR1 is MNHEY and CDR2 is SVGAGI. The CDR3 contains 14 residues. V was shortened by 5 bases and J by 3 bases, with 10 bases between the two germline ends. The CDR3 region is CASSRTVSNEKLFF. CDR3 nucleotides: TGTGCCAGCAGTCGGACAGTCTCTAATGAAAAACTGTTTTTT.

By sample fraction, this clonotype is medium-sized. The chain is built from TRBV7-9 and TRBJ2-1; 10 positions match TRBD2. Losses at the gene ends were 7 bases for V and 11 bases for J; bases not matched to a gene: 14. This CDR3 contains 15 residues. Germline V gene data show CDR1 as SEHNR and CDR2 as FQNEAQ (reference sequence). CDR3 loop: CASTTERGGGQKQFF. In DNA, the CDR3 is TGTGCCAGCACGACTGAGCGGGGGGGCGGGCAAAAGCAGTTCTTC. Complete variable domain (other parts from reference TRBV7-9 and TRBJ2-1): DTGVSQNPRHKITKRGQNVTFRCDPISEHNRLYWYRQTLGQGPEFLTYFQNEAQLEKSRLLSDRFSAERPKGSFSTLEIQRTEQGDSAMYLCASTTERGGGQKQFFGPGTRLTVL.

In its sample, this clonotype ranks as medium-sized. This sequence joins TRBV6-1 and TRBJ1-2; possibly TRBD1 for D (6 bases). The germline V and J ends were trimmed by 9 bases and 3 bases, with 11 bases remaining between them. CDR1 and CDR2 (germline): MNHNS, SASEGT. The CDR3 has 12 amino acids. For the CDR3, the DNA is TGTGCCAGTTGGGGGGGCTACTATGGCTACACCTTC. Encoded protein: CASWGGYYGYTF.